Below, 25 T cell receptor beta chains from the same sample are listed, as sequenced in a study of cytomegalovirus exposure and HLA in healthy donors. 60 Vbeta and 13 Jbeta primers were used in PCR. TCRdb's copy holds only in-frame clones and misses some; the assay was immunoSEQ multiplex PCR. The sample contains more than 150,000 clones, 76% of which appear only once. Sequenced material: PBMCs. These receptors came from a woman aged 25 to 39 in good health and CMV-seropositive.

The gene calls are TRBV7-8 and TRBJ1-5; 8 positions match TRBD1. CDR3 length equals 18 residues. Per germline, CDR1 SGHVS and CDR2 FQNEAQ. J lost 1 base, V lost 1 base, and 9 bases had no gene match. The CDR3 reads CASSLVATGVRSNQPQHF. CDR3 nucleotide sequence: TGTGCCAGCAGCTTAGTAGCGACAGGGGTTAGGAGCAATCAGCCCCAGCATTTT. Full variable domain (rest looked up from reference TRBV7-8 and TRBJ1-5): GAGVSQSPRYKVAKRGQDVALRCDPISGHVSLFWYQQALGQGPEFLTYFQNEAQLDKSGLPSDRFFAERPEGSVSTLKIQRTQQEDSAVYLCASSLVATGVRSNQPQHFGDGTRLSIL.

The rearrangement links TRBV18 to TRBJ2-3, with 7 bases matching TRBD2. The length of the CDR3 is 14 residues. Germline V gives CDR1 KGHSH, CDR2 LQKENI. V lost 3 bases, J lost 2 bases, and 2 bases stayed unmatched. CDR3 region: CASSPGTNTDTQYF. In DNA form, the CDR3 reads TGTGCCAGCTCACCCGGGACTAACACAGATACGCAGTATTTT.

Turning to this clone: A far larger clone is one base from this, pointing to a likely read error. Other DNA sequences of this sample code for an identical CDR3. This sequence joins TRBV10-3 and TRBJ2-7; 11 bases are shared with TRBD2. Germline CDR1 reads ENHRY; CDR2 reads SYGVKD. There are 15 residues in the CDR3. Losses at the gene ends were 3 bases for V and 0 bases for J; bases not matched to a gene: 1. The CDR3, as DNA: TGTGCCATCAGTGAACTAGCGGGGGCCTCCTACGAGCAGTACTTC. It translates to CAISELAGASYEQYF.

This chain uses TRBV9 with TRBJ1-6, with TRBD1 matching 9 bases. J was trimmed by 9 bases and V by 4 bases; bases with no gene match: 8. The CDR3 spans 15 residues. Looked up from germline, CDR1 is SGDLS and CDR2 is YYNGEE. The CDR3 loop reads CASSPEQGARSPLHF. CDR3 bases: TGTGCCAGCAGCCCAGAACAGGGGGCGCGTTCACCCCTCCACTTT.

This clone was seen a few times. The chain recombines TRBV6-1 with TRBJ2-7; D might be TRBD1 (6 bases). The germline V and J ends were trimmed by 4 bases and 3 bases, with 10 bases remaining between them. Germline V gene sequence: CDR1 MNHNS, CDR2 SASEGT. The length of the CDR3 is 13 residues. CDR3 loop: CASSARGYYEQYF. The CDR3 DNA follows: TGTGCCAGCAGTGCGAGGGGGTACTACGAGCAGTACTTC.

This chain joins TRBV4-1 and TRBJ1-2, with D possibly TRBD1 on 5 matching bases. The germline V and J ends were trimmed by 4 bases and 2 bases, with 11 bases remaining between them. From germline, CDR1 is MGHRA and CDR2 YSYEKL. The CDR3 extends over 14 amino acids. CDR3 bases: TGCGCCAGCAGCCCACAGCAGGGCAACTATGGCTACACCTTC. It yields the protein CASSPQQGNYGYTF.

There are a few counts of this clone. The chain joins TRBV6-1 to TRBJ2-7; 10 bases map to TRBD2. Per germline, CDR1 MNHNS and CDR2 SASEGT. J lost 9 bases, V lost 6 bases, and 11 bases had no gene match. The CDR3 runs to 14 residues. CDR3 sequence (DNA): TGTGCCAGCAGAAGTCCCGGGACTAGCGCTGGGCAGTACTTC. This encodes CASRSPGTSAGQYF.

The chain couples TRBV13 to TRBJ1-3; 8 positions agree with TRBD1. Germline CDR1 and CDR2: PRHDT and FYEKMQ (reference sequence). The CDR3 spans 18 residues. Trimming cost V 5 bases and J 0 bases; bases outside gene matches: 12. The CDR3 sequence is CASSARTGSLPSGNTIYF. The CDR3 nucleotides are TGTGCCAGCAGCGCCCGGACAGGGTCGCTACCCTCTGGAAACACCATATATTTT.

The rearrangement uses TRBV4-2 and TRBJ2-7, with D maybe TRBD1 (5 bases). The CDR3 totals 16 residues. Germline assignment: CDR1 LGHNA and CDR2 YNFKEQ. Trimming pared 1 base from V and 2 bases from J, leaving 15 bases between. The CDR3 region is CASSQAKGRAAYEQYF. The CDR3 nucleotides are TGTGCCAGCAGCCAAGCCAAAGGCAGGGCCGCCTACGAGCAGTACTTC.

The rearrangement joins TRBV7-2 to TRBJ2-6; tentative D call: TRBD1 (6 bases). Germline V gene lookup returns CDR1 SGHTA and CDR2 FQGNSA. CDR3 length: 17 amino acids. V lost 3 bases and J lost 2, with 14 bases in between. The chain's CDR3 is CASSLIQGTPGANVLTF. Here the CDR3 DNA reads TGTGCCAGCAGCTTGATACAGGGTACCCCTGGGGCCAACGTCCTGACTTTC.

The chain carries TRBV6-1 and TRBJ2-5, with a tentative D call TRBD1 (6 bases). Germline V gene lookup returns CDR1 MNHNS and CDR2 SASEGT. The CDR3 has 13 residues. The germline V and J ends were trimmed by 4 bases and 4 bases, with 10 bases remaining between them. CDR3 sequence (DNA): TGTGCCAGCAGTGTAACAGGGACAGAGACCCAGTACTTC. Residues: CASSVTGTETQYF.

This clone was picked up a small number of times. V is TRBV7-9 and J is TRBJ2-5; maybe TRBD1 (6 bases). With the DNA end fitting TRBJ2-7 better, the J assignment may be wrong. The CDR3 has 13 residues. Germline CDR1 SEHNR, CDR2 FQNEAQ (reference sequence). CDR3 nucleotide sequence: TGTGCCAGCATCCACGACAGGTCCTACGAGCAGTACTTC. Translating gives CASIHDRSYEQYF.

V gene TRBV19 combines with J gene TRBJ2-7; 7 nucleotides match TRBD2. V lost 4 bases, J lost 2 bases, and 8 bases stayed unmatched. The CDR3 contains 15 residues. The V gene's germline CDR1 is LNHDA and CDR2 SQIVND (reference sequence). Written as DNA, the CDR3 is TGTGCCAGTAGTAGCCCAGCGGGGTCAACCTACGAGCAGTACTTC. Protein: CASSSPAGSTYEQYF.

This clone was seen only once. The CDR3 DNA reads TGTGCCAGCAGGCCGGGTATTTGGACAGATACGCAGTATTTT. Protein product: CASRPGIWTDTQYF. The chain joins TRBV28 to TRBJ2-3; D is undetermined. This CDR3 region has 14 residues. Between the trimmed V and J ends, which lost 6 bases and 3 bases, there was a span of 13 bases. Germline-derived CDR1 and CDR2 are MDHEN and SYDVKM.

The chain couples TRBV19 to TRBJ2-5; possible D gene TRBD1, 6 bases. The V gene lost 8 bases and the J gene lost 1 base, with 11 bases spanning the gap. CDR1 and CDR2 (germline): LNHDA, SQIVND (reference sequence). This CDR3 contains 13 residues. The CDR3 reads CASARTAQETQYF. The CDR3 DNA sequence: TGTGCCAGTGCGAGGACAGCCCAAGAGACCCAGTACTTC. Combining the CDR3 with reference TRBV19 and TRBJ2-5 gives the whole variable domain DGGITQSPKYLFRKEGQNVTLSCEQNLNHDAMYWYRQDPGQGLRLIYYSQIVNDFQKGDIAEGYSVSREKKESFPLTVTSAQKNPTAFYLCASARTAQETQYFGPGTRLLVL.

V usage is TRBV7-9 and J usage is TRBJ2-3, with D possibly TRBD1 on 6 matching bases. CDR3 length: 14 residues. Germline CDR1 is SEHNR and CDR2 is FQNEAQ (reference sequence). Trimming cost V 5 bases and J 1 base, with 10 bases left between them. CDR3 loop: CASSPRQGTDTQYF. CDR3 nucleotide sequence: TGTGCCAGCAGCCCAAGACAGGGCACAGATACGCAGTATTTT.

The rearrangement links TRBV30 to TRBJ1-5; D not certain. Per germline, CDR1 GTSNPN and CDR2 SVGIG (reference sequence). V dropped 0 bases and J dropped 5 bases, with 5 bases sitting between them. The CDR3 loop spans 12 amino acids. CDR3: CAWSVPDQPQHF. The DNA of the CDR3 is TGTGCCTGGAGTGTACCAGATCAGCCCCAGCATTTT.

V gene TRBV2 combines with J gene TRBJ1-2; perhaps TRBD1 as D (6 bases). Germline CDR1 is SNHLY and CDR2 is FYNNEI. The CDR3 is 16 amino acids. V was cut by 9 bases and J by 3 bases, with 23 bases left in between. The CDR3: CARVVNRDTHYYGYTF. CDR3 sequence (DNA): TGTGCCAGAGTCGTTAACCGGGACACCCATTACTATGGCTACACCTTC.

This chain uses TRBV2 with TRBJ2-3; 10 nucleotides line up with TRBD2. Germline trimming cut 6 bases from V and 0 bases from J; bases unmatched to any gene: 9. Germline assignment: CDR1 SNHLY and CDR2 FYNNEI. CDR3 size: 17 residues. The CDR3: CASRDLAGALSTDTQYF. CDR3 in DNA: TGTGCCAGCAGGGACCTAGCGGGGGCCCTAAGCACAGATACGCAGTATTTT.

The V and J genes are TRBV6-5 and TRBJ1-5; 7 bases match TRBD1. CDR3 size: 14 residues. Trimming cost V 9 bases and J 5 bases; bases outside gene matches: 10. Per germline, CDR1 MNHEY and CDR2 SVGAGI. Here the CDR3 reads CASSTEGAHQPQHF. The CDR3 DNA sequence: TGTGCCAGTAGTACGGAGGGGGCTCATCAGCCCCAGCATTTT.

The chain recombines TRBV5-1 with TRBJ2-4; 7 bases are shared with TRBD2. The CDR3 length is 15 residues. Looked up from germline, CDR1 is SGHRS and CDR2 is YFSETQ. V shed 0 bases, J shed 8 bases, and the junction held 8 bases outside the gene matches. CDR3 nucleotide sequence: TGCGCCAGCAGCTTGGATGGGGGACTACAAGACATTCAGTACTTC. It specifies CASSLDGGLQDIQYF.

This rearrangement joins TRBV5-6 to TRBJ1-4, with 9 bases that match TRBD1. The CDR3 spans 15 residues. Germline V gives CDR1 SGHDT, CDR2 YYEEEE. Trimming removed 4 bases from V and 7 bases from J; junction bases left unmatched: 8. The CDR3 reads CASSRRGQGSEKLFF. The CDR3 region has the DNA TGTGCCAGCAGCCGTAGAGGACAGGGGAGTGAAAAACTGTTTTTT.

The chain uses TRBV6-5 and TRBJ1-5; 9 nucleotides match TRBD1. The CDR3 runs 15 residues. The V segment lost 2 bases and the J segment 3 bases; nucleotides outside the gene matches: 2. The germline V gene has CDR1 MNHEY and CDR2 SVGAGI. Here the CDR3 DNA reads TGTGCCAGCAGTTACGGGACAGGGTTCAATCAGCCCCAGCATTTT. Its protein product is CASSYGTGFNQPQHF.

This clone was seen just once. This chain joins TRBV10-2 and TRBJ1-6; 8 nucleotides align to TRBD1. This CDR3 has 14 amino acids. V lost 6 bases, J lost 10 bases, and 8 bases stayed unmatched. In germline, CDR1 is WSHSY, CDR2 SAAADI. CDR3 DNA sequence: TGCGCCAGCAGCCGGGACAGGCAGGTATCACCCCTCCACTTT. Residues: CASSRDRQVSPLHF.

This sequence joins TRBV27 and TRBJ1-2; TRBD1 matches at 7 bases. The CDR3 loop spans 15 amino acids. V trimming: 4 bases; J trimming: 3 bases; junction bases outside the gene matches: 8. Germline V lookup: CDR1 MNHEY, CDR2 SMNVEV (reference sequence). CDR3 DNA sequence: TGTGCCAGCAGTTCCCCAGAGACAGGGCACTATGGCTACACCTTC. It yields the protein CASSSPETGHYGYTF.